One and the same sample provided the 13 T cell receptor beta chains below, sequenced in a study of response to subunit inactivated influenza vaccine. MiXCR, run by TCRdb on the RT-PCR reads, gives a single entry per CDR3 protein. The sample holds around 580,000 distinct CDR3 sequences, over 9.5% seen once. The source was PBMCs from blood, collected on the day of vaccination. The source of these receptors is a middle-aged man who received an inactivated influenza vaccine.

The chain couples TRBV5-6 to TRBJ2-7; TRBD2 matches 13 bases. The germline gives CDR1 SGHDT, CDR2 YYEEEE. The CDR3 covers 18 residues. The J segment lost 3 bases and the V segment lost 2 bases, leaving 11 bases of the junction unmatched. The CDR3 loop is CASSLRGTSGTSLYEQYF. The CDR3 region has the DNA TGTGCCAGCAGCTTACGCGGGACTAGCGGGACGTCCCTCTACGAGCAGTACTTC.

This clonotype was counted only a few times. The chain links TRBV7-2 to TRBJ1-5; the D is unclear. The V end lost 3 bases, the J end lost 2 bases, and 5 bases lay between the germline ends. Germline assignment: CDR1 SGHTA and CDR2 FQGNSA. CDR3 length equals 13 residues. This CDR3 is CASSFMGNQPQHF. As DNA, the CDR3 is TGTGCCAGCAGCTTCATGGGCAATCAGCCCCAGCATTTT.

This chain uses TRBV24-1 with TRBJ2-2; a possible D gene is TRBD1 (5 bases). V gave up 0 bases and J gave up 2 bases, with 12 bases separating them. Germline V gives CDR1 KGHDR, CDR2 SFDVKD. The CDR3 consists of 17 residues. CDR3 DNA: TGTGCCACCAGTGATTTGGGGGCAGGGCGCAACACCGGGGAGCTGTTTTTT. It codes for CATSDLGAGRNTGELFF.

This clonotype came up a few times. The J gene is TRBJ2-3, the V gene TRBV7-6; 9 bases agree with TRBD2. Germline trimming cut 1 base from V and 2 bases from J; bases unmatched to any gene: 7. The CDR3 covers 17 residues. The V gene's germline CDR1 is SGHVS and CDR2 FNYEAQ. The CDR3 loop is CASSLVAGGRATDTQYF. CDR3 bases: TGTGCCAGCAGCTTAGTGGCGGGCGGGAGGGCCACAGATACGCAGTATTTT.

This clonotype has at least ten counts. The rearrangement uses TRBV7-9 and TRBJ1-2; 7 bases agree with TRBD1. CDR1 SEHNR and CDR2 FQNEAQ come from the germline V gene (reference sequence). After removal of 5 bases from V and 0 bases from J, the junction contained 3 bases not matched to a gene. The CDR3 has 14 amino acids. CDR3 bases: TGTGCCAGCAGCACCGGACAGGCTAACTATGGCTACACCTTC. The encoded protein is CASSTGQANYGYTF.

Only a few counts were recorded for this clonotype. The V gene is TRBV7-9, the J gene TRBJ2-1; D might be TRBD1 (6 bases). CDR1 SEHNR and CDR2 FQNEAQ come from the germline V gene (reference sequence). Trimming took off 2 bases at V and 5 bases at J, with 13 bases between the two ends. The CDR3 consists of 15 residues. The CDR3 protein is CASSLFVGADNEQFF. The CDR3 coding sequence is TGTGCCAGCAGCTTATTTGTGGGGGCCGACAATGAGCAGTTCTTC.

This clonotype has more than one count but fewer than ten. The chain combines TRBV9 with TRBJ1-4; D unclear. V lost 4 bases and J lost 0, with 10 bases in between. Germline lookup yields CDR1 SGDLS and CDR2 YYNGEE. The CDR3 is 15 amino acids. The CDR3 is CASSPQVATNEKLFF. CDR3 coding DNA: TGTGCCAGCAGCCCCCAGGTGGCAACTAATGAAAAACTGTTTTTT. Complete variable domain (other parts from reference TRBV9 and TRBJ1-4): DSGVTQTPKHLITATGQRVTLRCSPRSGDLSVYWYQQSLDQGLQFLIQYYNGEERAKGNILERFSAQQFPDLHSELNLSSLELGDSALYFCASSPQVATNEKLFFGSGTQLSVL.

The chain uses TRBV11-2 and TRBJ1-1, with D perhaps matching TRBD1 (5 bases). V lost 4 bases to trimming and J lost 4 bases, with 13 bases between them. Germline V gene lookup returns CDR1 SGHAT and CDR2 FQNNGV. CDR3 size: 14 residues. The CDR3, as DNA: TGTGCCAGCAGCTCCCCCGCCGGGGCCACTGAAGCTTTCTTT. Its translation: CASSSPAGATEAFF. Using reference TRBV11-2 and TRBJ1-1 for the parts outside the CDR3, the full variable domain is EAGVAQSPRYKIIEKRQSVAFWCNPISGHATLYWYQQILGQGPKLLIQFQNNGVVDDSQLPKDRFSAERLKGVDSTLKIQPAKLEDSAVYLCASSSPAGATEAFFGQGTRLTVV.

This clonotype turned up a few times. A junction boundary mismatches the germline segment, possibly from a read error. The V gene is TRBV3-1, the J gene TRBJ2-2, with D perhaps TRBD1 (6 bases). The germline gives CDR1 LGHDT, CDR2 YNNKEL (reference sequence). The CDR3 has 14 residues. CDR3 sequence: CASSEQGSTGELLF. The CDR3, as DNA: TGTGCCAGCAGCGAACAGGGATCCACCGGGGAGCTGTTGTTT.

CDR3 in amino acids: CASSQVSSEQYF. CDR3 in DNA: TGTGCCAGCAGCCAAGTCAGTTCCGAGCAGTACTTC. V is TRBV3-1 and J is TRBJ2-7; no firm D call. The CDR3 loop spans 12 amino acids. CDR1 is LGHDT, CDR2 YNNKEL, per germline (reference sequence). V was shortened by 1 base and J by 6 bases, with 7 bases between the two germline ends.

This clonotype was recorded a few times. The chain employs TRBV6-5 and TRBJ2-2; the D gene is possibly TRBD1 (6 bases). The CDR3 extends over 15 amino acids. With 3 bases removed from V and 5 bases from J, the gap between germline ends came to 13 bases. In germline, CDR1 is MNHEY, CDR2 SVGAGI. The CDR3, as DNA: TGTGCCAGCAGTTATGCTCAGGGGAATACCGGGGAGCTGTTTTTT. Translating it yields CASSYAQGNTGELFF.

This clonotype came up a few times. This chain joins TRBV12-3 or TRBV12-4 and TRBJ2-1; 7 bases map to TRBD2. V lost 1 base and J lost 6; bases outside the gene matches: 9. CDR3 length: 16 residues. The DNA for the CDR3 is TGTGCCAGCAGTTTAGTAAGCGGGATGCAGGGCAATGAGCAGTTCTTC. Protein: CASSLVSGMQGNEQFF.

Only a few counts were recorded for this clonotype. The rearrangement uses TRBV28 and TRBJ2-4, with D hard to call. Trimming removed 2 bases at V and 0 bases at J, with 11 bases between. From germline, CDR1 is MDHEN and CDR2 SYDVKM. There are 16 residues in the CDR3. The CDR3 coding sequence is TGTGCCAGCAGTTTAAGGCAGTCCCTAGCCAAAAACATTCAGTACTTC. Translated: CASSLRQSLAKNIQYF.